This TCR beta chain appears in the sequencing data of a study of T-cell memory formation after mild COVID-19. Study overall: Clusters were largely donor specific.

TCRdb independently ran MiXCR on the 5' RACE reads; one entry per CDR3 protein. The table records hundreds of thousands of distinct CDR3 sequences, roughly 13% of them present only once. This CDR3 region has 16 residues. V was clipped by 5 bases and J by 5 bases; unmatched bases: 10. From germline, CDR1 is DFQATT and CDR2 SNEGSKA (reference sequence). The J gene is TRBJ2-3, the V gene TRBV20-1, with 13 nucleotides matching TRBD2. This sequence was found in a young man who had mild COVID-19 (a few samples of this study predate the infection). Cell type and time point are not known. The sample was PBMCs or a T cell subset sorted from them (not recorded which). The CDR3 region has the DNA TGCAGTGCTCCAAAGACTAGCGGGGGGCAGGGAGATACGCAGTATTTT. Protein: CSAPKTSGGQGDTQYF.